This TCR beta chain appears in the sequencing data of a study of regulatory T cells in long-lasting Graves disease. Regarding the study as a whole: TCR diversity was lower in persistent Graves' patients (versus newly diagnosed ones). Between persistent patients, about 2,500 public clonotypes were shared, exceeding the approximately 990 shared between new patients. TRBV28, TRBJ1-2 and TRBJ2-5 were favored in persistent disease.

Time point specified: persistent/refractory GD, antithyroid drugs over 5 years with positive TRAb. PBMC RNA was the source of the TCR library. The length of the CDR3 is 13 residues. V was cut by 3 bases and J by 7 bases, with 9 bases left in between. Relying on iRepertoire HTBI primers and Arm-PCR of CDR3 regions, the team built TCR beta libraries. Original processing notes: Sequenced samples collectively carried approximately 58 TRBV and approximately 15 TRBJ segments. TCRdb called the multiplex PCR reads again in MiXCR, with one record for every CDR3 protein. TCRdb, not the authors, supplied the V and J calls. The repertoire holds a few hundred thousand distinct CDR3 sequences, with roughly a quarter as singletons. Many counts were recorded for this clonotype. Its specificity is unknown.

The sequences come from peripheral blood mononuclear cells (PBMCs), collected when the disease was refractory, from a patient treated with antithyroid drugs. The chain combines TRBV12-3 or TRBV12-4 with TRBJ2-2; no clear D gene. The TCR originated in a female donor with Graves disease. Here the CDR3 DNA reads TGTGCCAGCAGTTTGGTGGGTCACGGGGAGCTGTTTTTT. It codes for CASSLVGHGELFF.